A selection of T cell receptor beta chains follows, all from one sample in a study of radiotherapy plus CTLA-4 blockade in lung cancer. Only in-frame clones appear in the TCRdb table, and some are missing; sequencing was by immunoSEQ multiplex PCR. The data show about 60,000 clones, 70% to 85% seen once. Source: peripheral blood, taken from a patient treated with radiotherapy plus ipilimumab. The receptor set was obtained from a human donor with non-small cell lung cancer who had a partial response to radiotherapy plus ipilimumab. Each CDR3 is given without its conserved first and last residue.

V gene: TRBV5-4; CDR3 protein: ASTLKGGNTEAF
V gene: TRBV6-5; CDR3 protein: ASSKTGGGGTQY
V gene: TRBV4-2; CDR3 protein: ASSQDPPGTGGIYEQY
V gene: TRBV5-1; CDR3 protein: ASSFSGENYGYT
V gene: TRBV30; CDR3 protein: AWTRAIKETQY
V gene: TRBV30; CDR3 protein: AWVRGADEQF
V gene: TRBV27; CDR3 protein: ASTETVNSYNEQF
V gene: TRBV30; CDR3 protein: AWINRPTVNTEAF
V gene: TRBV19; CDR3 protein: ASSIALAGFSTDTQY
V gene: TRBV28; CDR3 protein: ASTESASMNTEAF
V gene: TRBV2; CDR3 protein: ASSVLVDTHGYT
V gene: TRBV19; CDR3 protein: ASSTAGGQYTGELF
V gene: TRBV5-1; CDR3 protein: ASSLVSGTDTQY
V gene: TRBV19; CDR3 protein: ASRWGRGYGYT
V gene: TRBV28; CDR3 protein: ASSRQGTEAF
V gene: TRBV4-1; CDR3 protein: ASSQEEFTEAF
V gene: TRBV4-1; CDR3 protein: ASSPSGGEAGELF
V gene: TRBV5-1; CDR3 protein: ASSLALWTSGRAGELF
V gene: TRBV2; CDR3 protein: ASNKDSYEQY
V gene: TRBV4-3; CDR3 protein: ASSQGAGGSYEQY
V gene: TRBV7-2; CDR3 protein: ASGVDGDTQY
V gene: TRBV13; CDR3 protein: ASSLASGGISDTQY
V gene: TRBV4-3; CDR3 protein: ASSQEDSGAYNEQF
V gene: TRBV19; CDR3 protein: ASSNTGGNGYT
V gene: TRBV2; CDR3 protein: ASSVPPRASYNSPLH
V gene: TRBV4-1; CDR3 protein: ASSQDGPPDRGNSGNTIY
V gene: TRBV7-9; CDR3 protein: ASSLGQGGDQPQH
V gene: TRBV7-9; CDR3 protein: ASSRNQQGDYGYT
V gene: TRBV19; CDR3 protein: ASSSRTGGFYEQY